The rows below give T cell receptor beta chains drawn from one sample of a study of shared clonotypes between healthy human individuals. The method was immunoSEQ multiplex PCR; TCRdb's version includes in-frame clones alone and lacks a portion of them. Among 450,000 to 500,000 clones listed, more than 75% were seen once. The sample taken for sequencing was PBMCs. These TCRs come from a woman in her thirties or forties in good health. Some clones in this sample may be carry-over from other donors' samples. CDR3s include the opening cysteine and the closing phenylalanine or tryptophan. A D gene is named only where the DNA matches it firmly. Only part of the rows carry a size: once, few, many, or a class if the clone is expanded.

abundance,d_gene,j_gene,v_gene,CDR3aa,CDR3nt
many,TRBD2,TRBJ2-4,TRBV30,CAWSRTSDIQYF,TGTGCCTGGAGTAGGACTAGCGACATTCAGTACTTC
.,.,TRBJ2-3,TRBV7-9,CASSPWDTQYF,TGTGCCAGCAGCCCGTGGGATACGCAGTATTTT
.,.,TRBJ2-7,TRBV2,CASIRQMAYEQYF,TGTGCCAGTATTCGTCAGATGGCCTACGAGCAGTACTTC
many,TRBD1,TRBJ2-4,TRBV5-1,CASSLTGGSDIQYF,TGCGCCAGCAGCTTAACAGGGGGCTCGGACATTCAGTACTTC
.,.,TRBJ2-1,TRBV11-2,CASSLGPAGTYNEQFF,TGTGCCAGCAGCTTAGGTCCGGCAGGGACCTACAATGAGCAGTTCTTC
.,TRBD1,TRBJ2-5,TRBV10-3,CAIWTGEYQETQYF,TGTGCCATTTGGACAGGAGAGTACCAAGAGACCCAGTACTTC
.,TRBD1,TRBJ1-5,TRBV7-3,CASSLRELTGGFPNQPQHF,TGTGCCAGCAGCTTAAGGGAGCTGACAGGGGGCTTCCCCAATCAGCCCCAGCATTTT
.,TRBD1,TRBJ2-7,TRBV7-2,CASSLDRGPYEQYF,TGTGCCAGCAGCCTCGACAGGGGGCCCTACGAGCAGTACTTC
.,.,TRBJ1-1,TRBV7-9,CASSKYRDDGEAFF,TGTGCCAGCAGCAAGTACCGGGACGATGGAGAAGCTTTCTTT
.,.,TRBJ1-3,TRBV7-3,CASSLGRGDTIYF,TGTGCCAGCAGCTTAGGCAGGGGAGACACCATATATTTT
.,.,TRBJ1-2,TRBV11-2,CASSPLVGGNYGYTF,TGTGCCAGCAGCCCACTGGTGGGGGGCAACTATGGCTACACCTTC
.,TRBD1,TRBJ1-1,TRBV19,CASSTGGGTEAFF,TGTGCCAGTAGTACAGGGGGCGGCACTGAAGCTTTCTTT
.,.,TRBJ2-3,TRBV9,CASSADSLTDTQYF,TGTGCCAGCAGCGCGGACAGTTTGACAGATACGCAGTATTTT
.,.,TRBJ2-2,TRBV5-1,CASSLAPYGLNTGELFF,TGCGCCAGCAGCTTGGCCCCTTATGGGTTGAACACCGGGGAGCTGTTTTTT
.,.,TRBJ2-7,TRBV18,CASSPYHPERSSYEQYF,TGTGCCAGCTCACCATATCACCCCGAGAGAAGCTCCTACGAGCAGTACTTC
.,TRBD1,TRBJ2-1,TRBV6-6,CASMAGTGGVNEQFF,TGTGCCAGCATGGCAGGGACAGGGGGCGTGAATGAGCAGTTCTTC
.,TRBD2,TRBJ2-7,TRBV5-1,CASSSSAGGVYEQYF,TGCGCCAGCAGCTCCTCAGCGGGAGGGGTTTACGAGCAGTACTTC
.,TRBD1,TRBJ2-5,TRBV28,CASRSRDRVHF,TGTGCCAGCAGAAGCCGGGACAGGGTACACTTC
.,TRBD2,TRBJ2-2,TRBV4-2,CASSLIRAGEGNTGELFF,TGTGCCAGCAGCCTTATAAGAGCGGGAGAAGGGAACACCGGGGAGCTGTTTTTT
few,TRBD2,TRBJ2-1,TRBV6-6,CASSSTGLAVYNEQFF,TGTGCCAGCAGCAGTACGGGACTAGCGGTTTACAATGAGCAGTTCTTC
.,.,TRBJ2-3,TRBV21-1,CASSPPMGTDTQYF,TGTGCCAGCAGCCCCCCCATGGGCACAGATACGCAGTATTTT
.,.,TRBJ1-5,TRBV28,CASSSDWGGQPQHF,TGTGCCAGCAGCTCCGATTGGGGGGGTCAGCCCCAGCATTTT
.,TRBD1,TRBJ1-3,TRBV25-1,CASSVGGDGNTIYF,TGTGCCAGCAGTGTAGGGGGCGATGGAAACACCATATATTTT
.,TRBD2,TRBJ2-7,TRBV6-6,CASSQTSGIYEQYF,TGTGCCAGCAGCCAGACTAGCGGGATCTACGAGCAGTACTTC
.,.,TRBJ2-3,TRBV11-3,CASSFGRGGPDTQYF,TGTGCCAGCAGCTTCGGACGGGGTGGGCCAGATACGCAGTATTTT
.,TRBD2,TRBJ2-1,TRBV11-2,CASSSPTSGGGAYNEQFF,TGTGCCAGCAGCTCACCGACTAGCGGGGGTGGAGCCTACAATGAGCAGTTCTTC
.,TRBD1,TRBJ2-6,TRBV19,CASSKNRDRGPESSGANVLTF,TGTGCCAGTAGTAAAAACCGGGACAGGGGGCCCGAATCCTCTGGGGCCAACGTCCTGACTTTC
.,.,TRBJ2-2,TRBV4-1,CASSQKTGTSETGELFF,TGCGCCAGCAGCCAAAAAACCGGGACTTCAGAGACCGGGGAGCTGTTTTTT
.,TRBD1,TRBJ2-5,TRBV5-4,CASSLAGQGRETQYF,TGTGCCAGCAGCTTGGCCGGACAGGGACGCGAGACCCAGTACTTC
.,.,TRBJ2-2,TRBV11-2,CASSSWFVGVGYTGELFF,TGTGCCAGCAGCTCGTGGTTTGTTGGGGTCGGGTACACCGGGGAGCTGTTTTTT
.,.,TRBJ2-6,TRBV7-3,CASSSLGGAAGAGANVLTF,TGTGCCAGCAGCTCCCTCGGCGGAGCGGCGGGTGCTGGGGCCAACGTCCTGACTTTC
.,.,TRBJ2-2,TRBV10-3,CAISERGSNGGGELFF,TGTGCCATCAGTGAGCGAGGGAGTAATGGCGGCGGGGAGCTGTTTTTT
.,.,TRBJ1-4,TRBV7-9,CASSIRPLGANEKLFF,TGTGCCAGCAGCATCAGACCTCTGGGGGCTAATGAAAAACTGTTTTTT
.,.,TRBJ1-2,TRBV5-4,CASSRTGREDYGYTF,TGTGCCAGCAGCCGTACTGGCAGGGAGGACTATGGCTACACCTTC
.,.,TRBJ2-3,TRBV7-3,CASSFNPGADTQYF,TGTGCCAGCAGCTTTAACCCCGGGGCGGATACGCAGTATTTT
few,.,TRBJ1-3,TRBV2,CASSPDSFSGNTIYF,TGTGCCAGCAGTCCGGACAGCTTCTCTGGAAACACCATATATTTT
.,.,TRBJ2-5,TRBV7-6,CASSLAGLETQYF,TGTGCCAGCAGCTTAGCAGGGTTGGAGACCCAGTACTTC
.,.,TRBJ2-2,TRBV11-3,CASSRGRANTGELFF,TGTGCCAGCAGCCGAGGACGGGCGAACACCGGGGAGCTGTTTTTT
.,.,TRBJ1-1,TRBV7-4,CASSSEGRAEAFF,TGTGCCAGCAGCTCCGAAGGGAGGGCTGAAGCTTTCTTT
once,TRBD2,TRBJ2-7,TRBV5-4,CASSLTGTSGTYEQYF,TGTGCCAGCAGCCTCACCGGGACTAGCGGGACCTACGAGCAGTACTTC
.,.,TRBJ1-2,TRBV28,CASNAPVGRDVGYTF,TGTGCCAGCAACGCCCCCGTGGGCAGGGATGTGGGCTACACCTTC
.,.,TRBJ2-1,TRBV7-9,CASSLELDAGATLQGQFF,TGTGCCAGCAGCTTAGAACTTGATGCGGGTGCCACGCTACAGGGGCAGTTCTTC
.,.,TRBJ2-1,TRBV7-2,CASSGRAGNEQFF,TGTGCCAGCAGCGGCAGGGCGGGCAATGAGCAGTTCTTC
.,.,TRBJ1-2,TRBV20-1,CSAQRPYGYTF,TGCAGTGCTCAACGGCCGTATGGCTACACCTTC
.,.,TRBJ1-2,TRBV6-1,CASSEYPRILTGKGYGYTF,TGTGCCAGCAGTGAATACCCCCGAATTCTCACAGGGAAAGGCTATGGCTACACCTTC
.,.,TRBJ1-1,TRBV7-9,CASSQTGNPNTEAFF,TGTGCCAGCAGCCAAACCGGGAACCCGAACACTGAAGCTTTCTTT
.,.,TRBJ1-3,TRBV4-1,CASSQDTRTIYF,TGCGCCAGCAGCCAAGATACGAGGACCATATATTTT
.,.,TRBJ2-2,TRBV7-2,CASSLARGDTGELFF,TGTGCCAGCAGCTTAGCCAGGGGGGACACCGGGGAGCTGTTTTTT
few,.,TRBJ2-7,TRBV27,CASSPPEF,TGTGCCAGCAGTCCCCCGGAGTTC
.,TRBD1,TRBJ2-6,TRBV5-1,CASSLGQGAGANVLTF,TGCGCCAGCAGCTTGGGACAGGGGGCTGGGGCCAACGTCCTGACTTTC
.,.,TRBJ2-7,TRBV11-2,CASSRTGTVSYEQYF,TGTGCCAGCAGTCGTACCGGGACGGTCTCCTACGAGCAGTACTTC
.,TRBD1,TRBJ2-7,TRBV5-6,CASSLTGTGNEQYF,TGTGCCAGCAGCTTGACCGGGACAGGCAACGAGCAGTACTTC
.,.,TRBJ1-1,TRBV30,CAWSVMGHGTEAFF,TGTGCCTGGAGTGTAATGGGGCATGGTACTGAAGCTTTCTTT
.,.,TRBJ1-2,TRBV5-5,CASSLEQGYGYTF,TGTGCCAGCAGCTTGGAGCAGGGCTATGGCTACACCTTC